The source of this TCR beta chain is a study of early T cells in non-severe SARS-CoV-2 infection (dated by TCRdb to 2020 to 2023). For the wider study: TCR sequencing used bulk RNA from unsorted whole blood, so alpha and beta chains could not be paired. The paper's findings and limits, for the study overall: VDJdb matching was skewed toward anti-spike CD8 responses and likely underestimated virus-specific expansions by missing private and CD4 specificities.

The CDR3, cysteine through phenylalanine, is 13 amino acids long. Of all the DNA, just the CDR3 is kept, 39 bases in frame from base 1. V was cut back by 4 bases and J by 1 base, leaving a gap of 7 bases between them. The CDR1 and CDR2 encoded by the germline V gene are WSHSY and SAAADI. Set within a cohort of healthcare workers in London, UK, this nested case-control study involved weekly PCR testing of nasopharyngeal swabs along with blood sampling. Between 23 and 31 March 2020, the week of the UK lockdown, healthcare workers were enrolled and then followed up weekly for as long as 16 weeks. Library preparation was by 5' RACE. Sequencing used a NextSeq 500. In the TCR library protocol, unique molecular identifiers were attached to individual cDNA molecules to correct for PCR bias and sequencing error. TCR alpha and beta chains were both sequenced, and the abundances of alpha and beta sequences in each sample were closely correlated with each other. The authors' analysis ran thus. V gene, J gene and CDR3 annotation of TCR sequences was performed with Decombinator V4. TCRs were defined as expanded if a significant change between any two time points was detected under a Poisson model with p below 0.0001. Abundances of TCRs were expressed as counts per million after normalisation to the total number of TCRs sequenced in each sample. MAIT TCRs were defined by TRAV1-2 paired with TRAJ12, TRAJ20 or TRAJ33, and iNKT TCRs by TRAV10 paired with TRAJ18. VDJdb, accessed on 1 November 2021, was searched for TCRs annotated for CMV, EBV and SARS-CoV-2, and TCRs annotated for more than one antigen were excluded. TCRdb took the public reads, trimmed them with fastp at Q25, ran MiXCR for clone calling and kept in-frame beta chains. Each CDR3 protein appears once, grouped with its most common genes and DNA. V and J calls and clone size were set by TCRdb, not the authors. Across this sample there are under 70,000 distinct CDR3 sequences, with 4.5% to 7.5% seen only once. Of the sample, less than 3.5% is held by the ten largest clones.

This clonotype occurred many times. The clone's antigen remains unknown. No qualities accompany the bases; no much larger clone lies one base away. The TCR comes from an adult who was a healthcare worker with PCR-confirmed SARS-CoV-2 infection or an uninfected control (not recorded which). Sequenced here: whole blood, sampled at baseline. The receptor chain draws on TRBV10-2 and TRBJ2-5; the D gene remains uncertain. The CDR3 reads CASSVTGQETQYF. The DNA sequence is TGCGCCAGCAGTGTGACCGGCCAAGAGACCCAGTACTTC.